The 11 T cell receptor beta chains below were found in one sample sequenced in a study of T cell repertoires in cytomegalovirus infection. Using its own MiXCR run on the reads, TCRdb lists one record per CDR3 protein. The sample has approximately 300,000 distinct CDR3 sequences, around 25% seen once; the top ten hold 10% to 15%. These TCRs' antigens remain unknown. The sequencing here drew on cultured PBMCs, taken from culture after CMV antigen stimulation. All receptors come from a human donor in good health (CMV status not recorded). Some clones in this sample may be carry-over from other donors' samples.

This clonotype was seen only a few times. The genes are TRBV5-5 and TRBJ2-7, with 9 positions matching TRBD1. The V gene end was trimmed by 6 bases and the J gene end by 4 bases; junction bases not matched to a gene: 5. The CDR3 length is 13 residues. Germline assignment: CDR1 SGHKS and CDR2 YYEKEE (reference sequence). CDR3 in amino acids: CASTGQGTYEQYV. DNA of the CDR3: TGTGCCAGCACGGGACAGGGAACGTACGAGCAGTACGTC.

The chain is built from TRBV5-1 and TRBJ1-4; D call uncertain. CDR3 size: 14 residues. CDR1 is SGHRS and CDR2 is YFSETQ in the germline V gene. V was shortened by 4 bases and J by 5 bases, with 12 bases between the two germline ends. CDR3 protein: CASSNGQPNEKLFF. The CDR3 nucleotides are TGCGCCAGCAGCAATGGGCAACCAAATGAAAAACTGTTTTTT.

This clonotype was counted a single time. The gene calls are TRBV2 and TRBJ2-7; D not resolved. The CDR3 covers 13 residues. In germline, CDR1 is SNHLY, CDR2 FYNNEI. Trimming took 7 bases from V and 1 from J, leaving 11 bases between them. Written as DNA, the CDR3 is TGTGCCAGCAAAGCGCACGAGTCCTACGAGCAGTACTTC. It specifies CASKAHESYEQYF.

This clonotype has more than one count but fewer than ten. V gene TRBV4-1 combines with J gene TRBJ2-7; 8 bases are a match to TRBD1. The J segment lost 2 bases and the V segment lost 3 bases, leaving 3 bases of the junction unmatched. This CDR3 spans 14 amino acids. Germline CDR1 and CDR2: MGHRA and YSYEKL. The DNA of the CDR3 is TGCGCCAGCAGCCATTCGACAGGGGCCTACGAGCAGTACTTC. Its protein is CASSHSTGAYEQYF.

This clonotype has only a few counts. The chain recombines TRBV7-9 with TRBJ1-1; D gene unclear. V dropped 3 bases and J dropped 6 bases, with 14 bases sitting between them. The germline V gene has CDR1 SEHNR and CDR2 FQNEAQ (reference sequence). The CDR3 covers 14 residues. This CDR3 is CASSFGDPGAEAFF. The CDR3 nucleotides are TGTGCCAGCAGCTTCGGTGACCCTGGGGCTGAAGCTTTCTTT.

The chain carries TRBV9 and TRBJ1-5; 8 nucleotides match TRBD1. This CDR3 is built from 15 residues. In germline, CDR1 is SGDLS, CDR2 YYNGEE. Trimming removed 0 bases from V and 5 bases from J; junction bases left unmatched: 4. As DNA, the CDR3 is TGTGCCAGCAGCGTAGACGGGACAGGTTATCAGCCCCAGCATTTT. This translates into CASSVDGTGYQPQHF.

This clonotype occurred a few times. The rearrangement links TRBV7-9 to TRBJ2-1; D unclear. This CDR3 comprises 14 residues. Trimming removed 0 bases from V and 5 bases from J, with 8 bases in between. CDR1 is SEHNR and CDR2 is FQNEAQ in the germline V gene (reference sequence). The CDR3 bases are TGTGCCAGCAGCTTAGCCATCAGCGACAATGAGCAGTTCTTC. Its translation: CASSLAISDNEQFF. The entire variable domain, with the rest obtained from reference TRBV7-9 and TRBJ2-1, is as follows: DTGVSQNPRHKITKRGQNVTFRCDPISEHNRLYWYRQTLGQGPEFLTYFQNEAQLEKSRLLSDRFSAERPKGSFSTLEIQRTEQGDSAMYLCASSLAISDNEQFFGPGTRLTVL.

The V call is TRBV19, the J call TRBJ2-1; TRBD2 agrees at 10 bases. This CDR3 is built from 16 residues. The V and J ends lost 5 bases and 6 bases, in that order; junction bases with no gene match: 10. CDR1 and CDR2 from the germline V gene are LNHDA and SQIVND (reference sequence). CDR3 DNA: TGTGCCAGTAGTCCCACAGGACTAGCGGACCCCAATGAGCAGTTCTTC. It codes for CASSPTGLADPNEQFF.

The chain couples TRBV18 to TRBJ2-1; D possibly corresponds to TRBD2 (6 bases). Germline lookup yields CDR1 KGHSH and CDR2 LQKENI. V shed 0 bases and J shed 2 bases, with 11 bases lying between them. This CDR3 spans 16 amino acids. DNA for the CDR3: TGTGCCAGCTCACCACCGTCGTGGGAGGCCTACAATGAGCAGTTCTTC. It encodes CASSPPSWEAYNEQFF. Full variable domain (remainder filled in from reference TRBV18 and TRBJ2-1): NAGVMQNPRHLVRRRGQEARLRCSPMKGHSHVYWYRQLPEEGLKFMVYLQKENIIDESGMPKERFSAEFPKEGPSILRIQQVVRGDSAAYFCASSPPSWEAYNEQFFGPGTRLTVL.

The gene calls are TRBV7-9 and TRBJ2-2; 9 positions agree with TRBD2. The CDR3 totals 18 residues. V lost 7 bases to trimming and J lost 1 base; unmatched junction nucleotides: 13. Looked up from germline, CDR1 is SEHNR and CDR2 is FQNEAQ (reference sequence). The CDR3 protein is CASTSRASGRWNTGELFF. DNA of the CDR3: TGTGCCAGCACCTCCCGAGCCAGCGGGAGGTGGAACACCGGGGAGCTGTTTTTT.

V is TRBV5-1 and J is TRBJ2-1; 15 bases are shared with TRBD2. Losses at the gene ends were 4 bases for V and 4 bases for J; bases not matched to a gene: 6. CDR1 SGHRS and CDR2 YFSETQ come from the germline V gene. This CDR3 has 17 residues. The CDR3 loop is CASSPTGLAGGYNEQFF. The CDR3 DNA is TGCGCCAGCAGCCCAACGGGACTAGCGGGAGGTTACAATGAGCAGTTCTTC.